This is a list of T cell receptor beta chains from one sample in a study of T cell responses to AZD1222 COVID-19 vaccine. Some clones are missing from TCRdb's copy, which holds only in-frame ones; the method was immunoSEQ multiplex PCR. The profile covers roughly 120,000 clones, with approximately 93% appearing a single time and about 2.7% taken by the ten largest. The source material was peripheral blood, sampled on day 0 of AZD1222 vaccination. The receptors were sampled from an adult in good health. Both conserved end residues are part of each CDR3. The D gene is left open where the match is weak. Clone size is stated in some rows and not others, as once, few, many or a class when expanded.

CASSPGSSVYEQYF,TGTGCCAGCTCACCGGGGTCTAGCGTCTACGAGCAGTACTTC,NA,NA,TRBJ2-7,TRBV18
CSVELAKNIQYF,TGCAGCGTTGAGCTAGCCAAAAACATTCAGTACTTC,NA,NA,TRBJ2-4,TRBV29-1
CASGLRGASGNTIYF,TGTGCCAGCGGCCTAAGGGGAGCCTCTGGAAACACCATATATTTT,NA,NA,TRBJ1-3,TRBV6-5
CASSESKGDSGSNYGYTF,TGCGCCAGCAGTGAGTCAAAGGGGGACAGTGGTTCTAACTATGGCTACACCTTC,NA,TRBD1,TRBJ1-2,TRBV10-1
CASSDPDSTNTEAFF,TGCGCCAGCAGCGACCCCGACAGCACGAACACTGAAGCTTTCTTT,NA,NA,TRBJ1-1,TRBV10-1
CASRWSNSPLHF,TGTGCCAGCCGGTGGTCCAATTCACCCCTCCACTTT,NA,NA,TRBJ1-6,TRBV27
CASRTLQSYNSPLHF,TGTGCCAGCAGAACACTACAGTCCTATAATTCACCCCTCCACTTT,NA,NA,TRBJ1-6,TRBV28
CASSFDTSSTDTQYF,TGTGCCAGCAGCTTCGACACCTCTAGCACAGATACGCAGTATTTT,NA,NA,TRBJ2-3,TRBV11-3
CASSTDLSGNTIYF,TGCGCCAGCAGCACAGACCTCTCTGGAAACACCATATATTTT,NA,NA,TRBJ1-3,TRBV5-1
CAISAATTFNYGYTF,TGTGCCATCAGTGCAGCGACTACCTTTAACTATGGCTACACCTTC,NA,NA,TRBJ1-2,TRBV10-3
CASRGGSFTTDTQYF,TGTGCCAGCAGGGGCGGGAGTTTTACCACAGATACGCAGTATTTT,NA,TRBD2,TRBJ2-3,TRBV5-4
CASSLWNPREAFF,TGTGCCAGCAGTTTATGGAATCCCCGTGAAGCTTTCTTT,NA,NA,TRBJ1-1,TRBV12-3/TRBV12-4
CASSQTGSHYGYTF,TGCGCCAGCAGCCAAACCGGGAGCCACTATGGCTACACCTTC,NA,NA,TRBJ1-2,TRBV4-1
CASSKHRSQFF,TGTGCCAGCAGCAAACATCGATCCCAGTTCTTC,NA,NA,TRBJ2-1,TRBV21-1
CATSDLYGTTSTDTQYF,TGTGCCACCAGTGATTTGTACGGGACTACCAGCACAGATACGCAGTATTTT,NA,TRBD2,TRBJ2-3,TRBV24-1
CASSPTGDTGELFF,TGTGCCAGCAGTCCGACAGGGGACACCGGGGAGCTGTTTTTT,NA,TRBD1,TRBJ2-2,TRBV28
CASRLAGEGAYNEQFF,TGTGCCAGTCGGCTAGCGGGAGAAGGGGCCTACAATGAGCAGTTCTTC,NA,TRBD2,TRBJ2-1,TRBV19
CASSSGLGVYEQYF,TGTGCCAGCAGTTCGGGACTAGGGGTTTACGAGCAGTACTTC,NA,TRBD2,TRBJ2-7,TRBV27
CASSQTSQGDGYTF,TGTGCCAGCTCACAGACGTCACAGGGTGACGGCTACACCTTC,NA,NA,TRBJ1-2,TRBV18
CASARISGANVLTF,TGTGCCAGCGCCCGGATCTCTGGGGCCAACGTCCTGACTTTC,NA,NA,TRBJ2-6,TRBV3-1/TRBV3-2
CASSRQGATNSPLHF,TGTGCCAGCAGCCGACAGGGCGCGACCAATTCACCCCTCCACTTT,medium-sized,TRBD1,TRBJ1-6,TRBV11-2
CASSLGWSYEQYF,TGCGCCAGCAGCTTGGGCTGGAGCTACGAGCAGTACTTC,NA,NA,TRBJ2-7,TRBV5-1
CATSDSARGTGENTIYF,TGTGCCACCAGTGATTCCGCGAGAGGGACAGGGGAAAACACCATATATTTT,NA,TRBD1,TRBJ1-3,TRBV24-1
CASNQGGAYEQYF,TGTGCCAGCAACCAGGGGGGGGCATACGAGCAGTACTTC,once,NA,TRBJ2-7,TRBV12-3/TRBV12-4
CASSIGEQTVKLFF,TGTGCCAGTAGTATCGGGGAACAGACAGTGAAACTGTTTTTT,NA,NA,TRBJ1-4,TRBV19